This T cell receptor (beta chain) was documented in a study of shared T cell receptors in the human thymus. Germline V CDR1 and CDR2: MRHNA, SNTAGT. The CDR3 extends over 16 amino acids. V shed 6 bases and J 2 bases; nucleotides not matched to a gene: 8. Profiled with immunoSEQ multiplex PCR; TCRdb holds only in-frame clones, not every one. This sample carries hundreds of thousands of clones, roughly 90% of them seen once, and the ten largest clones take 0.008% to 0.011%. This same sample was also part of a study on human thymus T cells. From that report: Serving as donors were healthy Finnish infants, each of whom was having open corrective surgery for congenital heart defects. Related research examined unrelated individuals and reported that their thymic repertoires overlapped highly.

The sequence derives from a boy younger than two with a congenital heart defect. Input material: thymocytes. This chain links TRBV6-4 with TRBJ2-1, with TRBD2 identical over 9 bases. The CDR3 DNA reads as TGTGCCAGCAGGAGGAGCGGGGGGCTCCCCTACAATGAGCAGTTCTTC. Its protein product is CASRRSGGLPYNEQFF.